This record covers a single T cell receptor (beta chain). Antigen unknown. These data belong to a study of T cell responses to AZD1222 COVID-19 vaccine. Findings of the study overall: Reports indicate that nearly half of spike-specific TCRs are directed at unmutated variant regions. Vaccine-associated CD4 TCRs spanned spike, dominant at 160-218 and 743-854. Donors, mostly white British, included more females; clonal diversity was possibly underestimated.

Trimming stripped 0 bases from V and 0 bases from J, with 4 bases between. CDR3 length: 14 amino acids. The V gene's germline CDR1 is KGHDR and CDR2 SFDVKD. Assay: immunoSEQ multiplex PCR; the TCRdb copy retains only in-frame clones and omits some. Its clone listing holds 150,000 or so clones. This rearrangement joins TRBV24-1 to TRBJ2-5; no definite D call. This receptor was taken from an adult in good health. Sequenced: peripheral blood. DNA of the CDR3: TGTGCCACCAGTGATTTGCGGAACCAAGAGACCCAGTACTTC. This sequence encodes CATSDLRNQETQYF.